What follows are 19 T cell receptor beta chains derived from one specimen sequenced in a study of control samples from healthy donors and cancer patients. The method was immunoSEQ multiplex PCR; TCRdb's version includes in-frame clones alone and lacks a portion of them. This sample has tens of thousands of clones, with roughly 90% found just once. Source material: blood. These receptors originate from a man in his fifties in good health.

The chain joins TRBV6-5 to TRBJ2-2, with 11 bases that match TRBD1. Looked up from germline, CDR1 is MNHEY and CDR2 is SVGAGI. The CDR3 length is 15 residues. V dropped 7 bases and J dropped 7; count of bases not matched to a gene: 8. This chain's CDR3 is CASKRDRGFDGELFF. For the CDR3, the DNA is TGTGCCAGCAAGCGGGACAGGGGGTTTGACGGGGAGCTGTTTTTT.

This sequence joins TRBV23-1 and TRBJ1-1; D gene uncertain. TRBV23-1 is sorted into the ORF group, with uncertain function. The CDR3 extends over 11 amino acids. Trimming stripped 8 bases from V and 11 bases from J, with 15 bases between. CDR3 sequence (DNA): TGCGCCAGCCGACGGAAGCAGAGGGCTTTCTTT. Amino acids: CASRRKQRAFF.

The chain has TRBV7-8 and TRBJ1-2; a weak D match, TRBD1 (5 bases). This CDR3 is 13 amino acids long. Looked up from germline, CDR1 is SGHVS and CDR2 is FQNEAQ. Trimming stripped 2 bases from V and 7 bases from J, with 11 bases between. The CDR3 loop reads CASSLRGDFGYTF. In DNA form, the CDR3 reads TGTGCCAGCAGCTTACGGGGGGATTTTGGCTACACCTTC.

The rearrangement links TRBV18 to TRBJ1-5, with D unclear. The germline gives CDR1 KGHSH, CDR2 LQKENI. The CDR3 totals 13 residues. V lost 4 bases, J lost 9 bases, and 13 bases lay in between. CDR3 DNA sequence: TGTGCCAGCTCACTCACCCTAGGGAGGCCCCAGCATTTT. Its protein is CASSLTLGRPQHF.

The chain has TRBV6-5 and TRBJ2-2; 8 positions agree with TRBD1. The CDR3 totals 14 residues. With V trimmed by 6 bases and J by 5 bases, 5 bases remained unmatched. Germline loops: CDR1 MNHEY, CDR2 SVGAGI. In DNA form, the CDR3 reads TGTGCCAGCAGGACAGGGGATTCTACCGGGGAGCTGTTTTTT. Encoded protein: CASRTGDSTGELFF.

The chain is built from TRBV12-3 or TRBV12-4 and TRBJ1-2; unclear D gene. This CDR3 has 11 residues. Trimming removed 6 bases at V and 4 bases at J, with 6 bases between. CDR3 DNA: TGTGCCAGCAGCCGATCCTATGGCTACACCTTC. Translating it yields CASSRSYGYTF.

The chain is built from TRBV19 and TRBJ2-4; 8 nucleotides match TRBD1. This CDR3 has 14 amino acids. Germline V gene sequence: CDR1 LNHDA, CDR2 SQIVND (reference sequence). Germline trimming cut 8 bases from V and 2 bases from J; bases unmatched to any gene: 5. The CDR3, as DNA: TGTGCCAGTCGACAGGGGCCGACCAAAAACATTCAGTACTTC. It yields the protein CASRQGPTKNIQYF. Looking up the rest from reference TRBV19 and TRBJ2-4 gives the full variable domain: DGGITQSPKYLFRKEGQNVTLSCEQNLNHDAMYWYRQDPGQGLRLIYYSQIVNDFQKGDIAEGYSVSREKKESFPLTVTSAQKNPTAFYLCASRQGPTKNIQYFGAGTRLSVL.

This rearrangement joins TRBV18 to TRBJ2-1; 10 bases map to TRBD2. Trimming cost V 0 bases and J 1 base; bases outside gene matches: 6. Germline CDR1 and CDR2: KGHSH and LQKENI. The CDR3 has 18 residues. CDR3 DNA: TGTGCCAGCTCACCACCTAGCGGGGGGTATTGGTCCTACAATGAGCAGTTCTTC. It is translated as CASSPPSGGYWSYNEQFF.

This clone was picked up one time. This chain joins TRBV19 and TRBJ1-5; a possible D gene is TRBD1 (5 bases). V was trimmed by 3 bases and J by 10 bases, leaving 7 bases between them. CDR1 and CDR2 from the germline V gene are LNHDA and SQIVND (reference sequence). This CDR3 is 11 amino acids long. CDR3 in amino acids: CASSIGGPQHF. DNA of the CDR3: TGTGCCAGTAGTATTGGGGGTCCCCAGCATTTT.

The J gene is TRBJ1-2, the V gene TRBV6-6; tentative D call: TRBD1 (6 bases). The V and J ends lost 11 bases and 4 bases respectively, with 14 bases between them. The CDR3 loop spans 12 amino acids. Germline loops: CDR1 MNHNY, CDR2 SVGAGI (reference sequence). The CDR3 DNA is TGTGCCTCAGCACAGGGTGGCTATGGCTACACCTTC. Protein sequence: CASAQGGYGYTF.

The chain has TRBV6-5 and TRBJ2-5; weak D call: TRBD1 (5 bases). The germline CDR1 and CDR2 sequences are MNHEY and SVGAGI. Deletions cut 10 bases from V and 0 bases from J, with 15 bases between. CDR3 length equals 14 residues. CDR3 protein: CANSPTVYQETQYF. The CDR3 bases are TGTGCCAACTCCCCGACAGTGTACCAAGAGACCCAGTACTTC.

The chain carries TRBV6-5 and TRBJ2-1, with D possibly TRBD2 on 5 matching bases. Deletions cut 6 bases from V and 5 bases from J, with 17 bases between. CDR3 size: 15 residues. The germline V gene has CDR1 MNHEY and CDR2 SVGAGI. This CDR3 reads CASSLFGLPNNEQFF. The CDR3 region has the DNA TGTGCCAGCAGCCTTTTCGGACTGCCTAACAATGAGCAGTTCTTC.

This chain links TRBV3-1 (or the pseudogene TRBV3-2) with TRBJ2-1; maybe TRBD2 (6 bases). The CDR3 runs 16 residues. CDR1 and CDR2 from the germline V gene are LGHDT and YNNKEL (reference sequence). V lost 2 bases to trimming and J lost 7 bases, with 18 bases between them. The DNA for the CDR3 is TGTGCCAGCAGCCAACATGGCGGAGGGGCAAGGAATGAGCAGTTCTTC. It specifies CASSQHGGGARNEQFF.

This clone was recorded a few times. The V gene is TRBV6-2 or TRBV6-3, the J gene TRBJ1-1; D not resolved. The V gene lost 0 bases and the J gene lost 8 bases, with 10 bases spanning the gap. The CDR3 has 13 amino acids. From germline, CDR1 is MNHEY and CDR2 SVGEGT. CDR3 in amino acids: CASSYSRNTEAFF. The CDR3 DNA reads as TGTGCCAGCAGTTACTCGAGAAATACCGAAGCTTTCTTT.

As to this clone: The same CDR3 also results from other DNA sequences found in this sample. V usage is TRBV5-1 and J usage is TRBJ1-1; D is unresolved. Deletions cut 0 bases from V and 8 bases from J, with 14 bases between. There are 14 residues in the CDR3. Germline assignment: CDR1 SGHRS and CDR2 YFSETQ. CDR3 nucleotides: TGCGCCAGCAGCTTGGCCGTCAGTCCCGCCGAAGCTTTCTTT. Translated: CASSLAVSPAEAFF.

The chain recombines TRBV11-2 with TRBJ2-1; TRBD1 aligns across 9 bases. CDR3 size: 14 residues. V lost 1 base and J lost 9; bases outside the gene matches: 4. The V gene's germline CDR1 is SGHAT and CDR2 FQNNGV. The CDR3 reads CASSLGQGVTEQFF. CDR3 nucleotides: TGTGCCAGCAGCTTAGGACAGGGGGTTACTGAGCAGTTCTTC.

The rearrangement links TRBV7-8 to TRBJ1-4, with D maybe TRBD1 (5 bases). The CDR3 sequence is 13 residues long. Germline V gives CDR1 SGHVS, CDR2 FQNEAQ. V was clipped by 1 base and J by 6 bases, with 6 bases between them. The CDR3 loop reads CASSLGGDEKLFF. In DNA, the CDR3 is TGTGCCAGCAGCTTAGGGGGGGATGAAAAACTGTTTTTT.

The gene calls are TRBV4-1 and TRBJ1-1; D gene ambiguous. CDR3 size: 14 residues. Between the trimmed V and J ends, which lost 1 base and 1 base, there was a span of 7 bases. Germline CDR1 is MGHRA and CDR2 is YSYEKL. The CDR3 bases are TGCGCCAGCAGCCAAGGCCCCGGGAACACTGAAGCTTTCTTT. The encoded protein is CASSQGPGNTEAFF.

V and J are TRBV5-1 and TRBJ1-2; 7 nucleotides match TRBD1. This CDR3 contains 15 residues. The junction had 6 bases not matched to a gene; V was cut back by 0 bases and J by 4 bases. CDR1 is SGHRS, CDR2 YFSETQ, per germline. The CDR3 bases are TGCGCCAGCAGCTTGGCCGGGACAGCGGCCTATGGCTACACCTTC. Protein product: CASSLAGTAAYGYTF.